Described below is a single T cell receptor (beta chain) sequence and its context. The data were taken from a study of T cell responses to AZD1222 COVID-19 vaccine. The V and J ends lost 4 bases and 0 bases, in that order; junction bases with no gene match: 3. Germline V gene lookup returns CDR1 KGHDR and CDR2 SFDVKD. The CDR3 covers 15 residues. Some clones are missing from TCRdb's copy, which holds only in-frame ones; the method was immunoSEQ multiplex PCR. The data contain about 130,000 clones, roughly 87% of them singletons. This clonotype was sampled from an adult in good health. This specimen was peripheral blood, taken on day 0 of AZD1222 vaccination. This chain joins TRBV24-1 and TRBJ2-7, with TRBD1 identical over 9 bases. The CDR3 sequence is CATSEGTGSSYEQYF. Written as DNA, the CDR3 is TGTGCCACCAGTGAGGGGACAGGGAGCTCCTACGAGCAGTACTTC.